This TCR beta chain was obtained from a study of monozygotic twins with inflammatory bowel disease. Each CDR3 protein gets one entry in TCRdb, which reprocessed the 5' RACE reads and gives no DNA. The sample table includes approximately 330,000 distinct CDR3 sequences. The CDR3 contains 15 residues. Sequencing was carried out using blood. V is TRBV12-3 or TRBV12-4 and J is TRBJ2-5; TCRdb returns TRBD1, unconfirmable since there is no DNA. This sequence was found in a human donor with ulcerative colitis or Crohn's disease, or a healthy co-twin of an affected twin (not recorded which). CDR3 in amino acids: CASSLRVSGKETQYF.